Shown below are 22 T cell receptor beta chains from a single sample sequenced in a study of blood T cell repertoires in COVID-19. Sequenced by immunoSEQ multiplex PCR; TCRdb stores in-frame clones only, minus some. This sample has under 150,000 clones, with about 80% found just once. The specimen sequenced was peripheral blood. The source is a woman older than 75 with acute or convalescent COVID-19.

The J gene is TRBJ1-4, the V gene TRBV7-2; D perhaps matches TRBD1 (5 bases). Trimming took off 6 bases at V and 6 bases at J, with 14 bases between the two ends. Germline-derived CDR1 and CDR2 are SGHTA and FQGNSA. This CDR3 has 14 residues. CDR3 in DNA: TGTGCCAGCAGGAGCCCCGACAGAGATGAAAAACTGTTTTTT. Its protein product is CASRSPDRDEKLFF.

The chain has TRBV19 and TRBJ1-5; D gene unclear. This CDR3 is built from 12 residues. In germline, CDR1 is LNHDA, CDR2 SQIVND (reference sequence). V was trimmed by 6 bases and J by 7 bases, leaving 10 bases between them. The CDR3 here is CASSYLLQPQHF. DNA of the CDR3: TGTGCCAGTAGCTATCTTCTCCAGCCCCAGCATTTT.

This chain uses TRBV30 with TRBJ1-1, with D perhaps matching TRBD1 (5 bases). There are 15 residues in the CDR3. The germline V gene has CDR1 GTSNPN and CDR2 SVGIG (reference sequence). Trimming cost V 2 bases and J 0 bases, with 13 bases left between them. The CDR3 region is CAWSPRGVLNTEAFF. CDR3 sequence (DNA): TGTGCCTGGAGTCCCCGGGGGGTTCTGAACACTGAAGCTTTCTTT. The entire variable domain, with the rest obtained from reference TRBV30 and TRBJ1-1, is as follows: SQTIHQWPATLVQPVGSPLSLECTVEGTSNPNLYWYRQAAGRGLQLLFYSVGIGQISSEVPQNLSASRPQDRQFILSSKKLLLSDSGFYLCAWSPRGVLNTEAFFGQGTRLTVV.

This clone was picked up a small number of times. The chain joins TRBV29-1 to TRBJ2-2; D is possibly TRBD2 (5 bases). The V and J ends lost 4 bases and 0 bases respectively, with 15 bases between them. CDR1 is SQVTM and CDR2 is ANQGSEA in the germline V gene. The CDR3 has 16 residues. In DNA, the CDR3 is TGCAGCGTTGCGAACGGGAATCGAGCGAACACCGGGGAGCTGTTTTTT. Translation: CSVANGNRANTGELFF.

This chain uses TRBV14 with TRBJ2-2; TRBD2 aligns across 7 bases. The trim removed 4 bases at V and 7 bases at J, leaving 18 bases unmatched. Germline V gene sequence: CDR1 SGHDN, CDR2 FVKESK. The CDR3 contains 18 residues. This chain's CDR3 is CASSLSLAGEAGFGELFF. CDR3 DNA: TGTGCCAGCAGCCTATCCCTCGCGGGGGAGGCGGGTTTCGGGGAGCTGTTTTTT.

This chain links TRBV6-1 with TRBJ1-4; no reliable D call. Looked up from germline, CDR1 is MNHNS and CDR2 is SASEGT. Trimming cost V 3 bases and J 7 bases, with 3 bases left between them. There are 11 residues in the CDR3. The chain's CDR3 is CASSDSEKLFF. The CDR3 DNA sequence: TGTGCCAGCAGTGACAGTGAAAAACTGTTTTTT.

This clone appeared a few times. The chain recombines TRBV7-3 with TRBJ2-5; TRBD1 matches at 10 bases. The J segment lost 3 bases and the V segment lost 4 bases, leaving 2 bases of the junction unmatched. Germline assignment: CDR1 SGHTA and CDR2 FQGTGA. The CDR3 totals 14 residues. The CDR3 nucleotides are TGTGCCAGCAGCTCCGGACAGGGGGAAGAGACCCAGTACTTC. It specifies CASSSGQGEETQYF. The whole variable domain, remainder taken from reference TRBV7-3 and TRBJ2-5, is GAGVSQTPSNKVTEKGKYVELRCDPISGHTALYWYRQSLGQGPEFLIYFQGTGAADDSGLPNDRFFAVRPEGSVSTLKIQRTERGDSAVYLCASSSGQGEETQYFGPGTRLLVL.

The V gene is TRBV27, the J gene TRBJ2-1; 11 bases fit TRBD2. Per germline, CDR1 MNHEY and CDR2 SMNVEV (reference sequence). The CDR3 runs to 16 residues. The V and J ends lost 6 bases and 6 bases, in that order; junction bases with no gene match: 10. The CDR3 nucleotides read TGTGCCAGCAGCCCCGCCCTAGCGGGAGGTGTCAATGAGCAGTTCTTC. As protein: CASSPALAGGVNEQFF.

The CDR3 DNA is TGCAGCGTAGGGGAGGTCGGCGATACGCAGTATTTT. This encodes CSVGEVGDTQYF. The genes are TRBV29-1 and TRBJ2-3, with D tentatively TRBD2 (6 bases). V dropped 6 bases and J dropped 6 bases, with 13 bases sitting between them. CDR3 length: 12 amino acids. Germline V CDR1 and CDR2: SQVTM, ANQGSEA.

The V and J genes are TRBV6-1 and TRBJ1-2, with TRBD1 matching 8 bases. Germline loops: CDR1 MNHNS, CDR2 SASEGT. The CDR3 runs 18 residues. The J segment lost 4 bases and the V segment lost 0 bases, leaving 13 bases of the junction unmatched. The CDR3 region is CASSEAIGFGQGSYGYTF. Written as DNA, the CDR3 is TGTGCCAGCAGTGAAGCGATCGGCTTCGGACAGGGATCCTATGGCTACACCTTC.

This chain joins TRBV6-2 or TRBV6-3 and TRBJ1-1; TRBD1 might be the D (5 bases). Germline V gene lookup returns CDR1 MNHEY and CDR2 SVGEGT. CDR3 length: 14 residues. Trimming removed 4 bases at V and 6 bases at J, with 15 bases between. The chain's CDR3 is CASSLRTDRSEAFF. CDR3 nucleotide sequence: TGTGCCAGCAGTTTAAGAACCGACAGATCTGAAGCTTTCTTT.

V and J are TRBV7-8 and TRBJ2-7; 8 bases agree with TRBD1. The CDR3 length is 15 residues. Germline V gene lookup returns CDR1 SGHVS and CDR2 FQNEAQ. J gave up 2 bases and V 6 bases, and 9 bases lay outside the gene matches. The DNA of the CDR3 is TGTGCCAGCAGTTTTAACACAGGGGGGACCTACGAGCAGTACTTC. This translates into CASSFNTGGTYEQYF.

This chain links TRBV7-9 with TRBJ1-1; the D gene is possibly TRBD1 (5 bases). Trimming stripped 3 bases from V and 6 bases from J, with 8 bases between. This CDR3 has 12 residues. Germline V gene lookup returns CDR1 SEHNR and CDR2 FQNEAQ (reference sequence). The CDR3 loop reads CASSFQGSEAFF. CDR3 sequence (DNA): TGTGCCAGCAGCTTTCAGGGCTCTGAAGCTTTCTTT.

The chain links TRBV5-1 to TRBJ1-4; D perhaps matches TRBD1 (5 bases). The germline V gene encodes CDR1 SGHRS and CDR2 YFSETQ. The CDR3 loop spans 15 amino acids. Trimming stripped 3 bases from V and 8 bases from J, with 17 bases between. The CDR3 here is CASSSTGGVEEKLFF. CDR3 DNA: TGCGCCAGCAGCTCAACGGGAGGGGTGGAGGAAAAACTGTTTTTT.

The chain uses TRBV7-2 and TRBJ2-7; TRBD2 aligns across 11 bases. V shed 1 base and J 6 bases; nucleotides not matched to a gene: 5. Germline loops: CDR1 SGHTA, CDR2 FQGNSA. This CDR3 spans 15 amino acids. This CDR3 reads CASSLDLAGGREQYF. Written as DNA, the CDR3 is TGTGCCAGCAGCTTAGACCTAGCGGGAGGTCGCGAGCAGTACTTC. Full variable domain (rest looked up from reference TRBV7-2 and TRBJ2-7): GAGVSQSPSNKVTEKGKDVELRCDPISGHTALYWYRQSLGQGLEFLIYFQGNSAPDKSGLPSDRFSAERTGGSVSTLTIQRTQQEDSAVYLCASSLDLAGGREQYFGPGTRLTVT.

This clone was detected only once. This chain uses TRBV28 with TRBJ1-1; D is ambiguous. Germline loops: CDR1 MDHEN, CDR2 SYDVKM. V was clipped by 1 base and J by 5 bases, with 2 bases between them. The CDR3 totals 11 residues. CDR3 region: CASSLSTEAFF. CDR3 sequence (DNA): TGTGCCAGCAGTTTATCTACTGAAGCTTTCTTT. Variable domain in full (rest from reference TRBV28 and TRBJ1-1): DVKVTQSSRYLVKRTGEKVFLECVQDMDHENMFWYRQDPGLGLRLIYFSYDVKMKEKGDIPEGYSVSREKKERFSLILESASTNQTSMYLCASSLSTEAFFGQGTRLTVV.

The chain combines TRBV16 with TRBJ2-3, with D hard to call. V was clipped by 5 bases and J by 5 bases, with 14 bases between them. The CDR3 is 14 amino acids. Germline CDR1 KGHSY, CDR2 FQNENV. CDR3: CASSSFKTGDTQYF. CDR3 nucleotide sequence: TGTGCCAGCAGCTCCTTTAAGACGGGAGATACGCAGTATTTT. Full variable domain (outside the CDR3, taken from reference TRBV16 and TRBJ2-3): GEEVAQTPKHLVRGEGQKAKLYCAPIKGHSYVFWYQQVLKNEFKFLISFQNENVFDETGMPKERFSAKCLPNSPCSLEIQATKLEDSAVYFCASSSFKTGDTQYFGPGTRLTVL.

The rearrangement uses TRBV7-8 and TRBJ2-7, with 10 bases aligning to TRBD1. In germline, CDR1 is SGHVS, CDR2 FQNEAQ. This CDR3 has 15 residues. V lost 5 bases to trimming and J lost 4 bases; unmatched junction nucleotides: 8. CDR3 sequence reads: CASSTVRTGGYEQYF. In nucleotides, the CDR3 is TGTGCCAGCAGCACTGTGCGGACAGGGGGATACGAGCAGTACTTC.

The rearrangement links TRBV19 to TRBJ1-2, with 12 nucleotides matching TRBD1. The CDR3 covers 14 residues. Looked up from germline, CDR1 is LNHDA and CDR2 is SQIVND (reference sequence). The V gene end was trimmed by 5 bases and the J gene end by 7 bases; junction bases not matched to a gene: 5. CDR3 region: CASSPGQGASGYTF. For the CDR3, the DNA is TGTGCCAGTAGTCCGGGACAGGGGGCGAGTGGCTACACCTTC.

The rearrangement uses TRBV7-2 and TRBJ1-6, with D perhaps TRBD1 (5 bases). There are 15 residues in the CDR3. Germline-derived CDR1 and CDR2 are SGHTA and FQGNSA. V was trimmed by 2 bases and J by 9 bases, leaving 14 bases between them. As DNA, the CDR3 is TGTGCCAGCAGCTTAACTCAGGGCAGGTTTTCACCCCTCCACTTT. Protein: CASSLTQGRFSPLHF. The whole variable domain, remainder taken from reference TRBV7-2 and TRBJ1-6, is GAGVSQSPSNKVTEKGKDVELRCDPISGHTALYWYRQSLGQGLEFLIYFQGNSAPDKSGLPSDRFSAERTGGSVSTLTIQRTQQEDSAVYLCASSLTQGRFSPLHFGNGTRLTVT.

CDR3 residues: CASSPQTGGNEKLFF. Written as DNA, the CDR3 is TGCGCCAGCAGCCCTCAGACAGGGGGGAATGAAAAACTGTTTTTT. The genes are TRBV5-1 and TRBJ1-4; 9 positions agree with TRBD1. V lost 4 bases and J lost 5; bases outside the gene matches: 6. CDR1 is SGHRS and CDR2 is YFSETQ in the germline V gene. CDR3 length: 15 residues.

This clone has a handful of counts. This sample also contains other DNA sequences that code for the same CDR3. CDR3 bases: TGTGCCAGCAGTTTAGGCGGAAGTCAAGAGACCCAGTACTTC. This encodes CASSLGGSQETQYF. The rearrangement joins TRBV28 to TRBJ2-5; D is uncertain. Germline CDR1 MDHEN, CDR2 SYDVKM. The CDR3 sequence is 14 residues long. V lost 2 bases and J 2 bases, leaving 9 bases between the germline ends.